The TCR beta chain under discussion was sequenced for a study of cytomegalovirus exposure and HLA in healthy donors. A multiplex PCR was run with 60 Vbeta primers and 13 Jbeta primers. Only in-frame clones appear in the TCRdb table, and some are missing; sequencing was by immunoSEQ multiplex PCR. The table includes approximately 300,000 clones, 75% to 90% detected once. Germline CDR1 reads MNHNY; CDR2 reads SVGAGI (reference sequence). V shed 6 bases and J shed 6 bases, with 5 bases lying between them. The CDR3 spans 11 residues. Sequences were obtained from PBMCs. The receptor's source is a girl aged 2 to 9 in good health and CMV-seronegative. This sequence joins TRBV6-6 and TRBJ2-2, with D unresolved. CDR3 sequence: CASSLAGELFF. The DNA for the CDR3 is TGTGCCAGCAGCCTCGCCGGGGAGCTGTTTTTT.